The 16 T cell receptor beta chains listed next were all sequenced from one sample in a study of cytomegalovirus exposure and HLA in healthy donors. The PCR ran on 60 Vbeta and 13 Jbeta primers. The assay was immunoSEQ multiplex PCR, and TCRdb's table has in-frame clones only and misses some. This sample has over 85,000 clones, with roughly three quarters found just once. Sequenced input: PBMCs. These receptors originate from a female donor in good health and CMV-seronegative.

This chain links TRBV4-2 with TRBJ2-1; 13 nucleotides line up with TRBD2. J was trimmed by 7 bases and V by 0 bases; bases with no gene match: 6. Germline V lookup: CDR1 LGHNA, CDR2 YNFKEQ. The CDR3 covers 17 residues. The CDR3 DNA reads TGTGCCAGCAGCCAAGACTTACTAGCGGGGGGGCAGAATGAGCAGTTCTTC. It is translated as CASSQDLLAGGQNEQFF.

This chain joins TRBV29-1 and TRBJ1-3; D ambiguous. This CDR3 has 12 amino acids. CDR1 SQVTM and CDR2 ANQGSEA come from the germline V gene. Trimming removed 4 bases from V and 8 bases from J, with 12 bases in between. CDR3 bases: TGCAGCGTTGTTGGTGGGGAGTACACCATATATTTT. This encodes CSVVGGEYTIYF.

The gene calls are TRBV4-1 and TRBJ2-7, with 12 bases fitting TRBD2. Germline CDR1 MGHRA, CDR2 YSYEKL. The CDR3 extends over 15 amino acids. V was pared by 3 bases and J by 6 bases, with 6 bases of the junction left unmatched. CDR3 nucleotide sequence: TGCGCCAGCAGCCAGACCCTAGCGGGAGGGGGCGAGCAGTACTTC. This gives the protein CASSQTLAGGGEQYF.

The DNA for the CDR3 is TGCGCCAGCAGCTTAGCGCTAGCTATGGATACGCAGTATTTT. Its protein is CASSLALAMDTQYF. The V and J genes are TRBV5-1 and TRBJ2-3; possibly TRBD2 for D (5 bases). Trimming removed 2 bases from V and 6 bases from J, with 13 bases in between. In germline, CDR1 is SGHRS, CDR2 YFSETQ. The CDR3 is 14 amino acids.

This rearrangement joins TRBV4-1 to TRBJ1-4; D perhaps matches TRBD1 (5 bases). Trimming stripped 1 base from V and 4 bases from J, with 13 bases between. The CDR3 is made up of 16 amino acids. Germline V lookup: CDR1 MGHRA, CDR2 YSYEKL. CDR3 sequence (DNA): TGCGCCAGCAGCCAAGTTCAAGGGGCAAGTAATGAAAAACTGTTTTTT. Amino acid sequence: CASSQVQGASNEKLFF.

This clone appeared once. The chain carries TRBV6-9 and TRBJ1-2; D unresolved. The CDR3 is 14 residues long. Per germline, CDR1 MNHGY and CDR2 SVAAGI. V was pared by 1 base and J by 8 bases, with 14 bases between. CDR3 DNA sequence: TGTGCCAGCAGTTATTTTATCCCGACAAACGGCTACACCTTC. It yields the protein CASSYFIPTNGYTF.

The rearrangement uses TRBV27 and TRBJ1-3; possible D gene TRBD1, 5 bases. V lost 5 bases and J 4 bases, leaving 24 bases between the germline ends. Germline V lookup: CDR1 MNHEY, CDR2 SMNVEV (reference sequence). CDR3 length: 18 residues. Here the CDR3 DNA reads TGTGCCAGCAGTCTTTCGTTCCCGGGACTCTCTATCGGAAACACCATATATTTT. This encodes CASSLSFPGLSIGNTIYF.

This clone was counted once. V usage is TRBV7-2 and J usage is TRBJ1-5; unclear D gene. Trimming took 3 bases from V and 6 from J, leaving 6 bases between them. The CDR3 covers 12 residues. Germline CDR1 reads SGHTA; CDR2 reads FQGNSA. DNA for the CDR3: TGTGCCAGCAGCTTTAGTAGTCAGCCCCAGCATTTT. Residues: CASSFSSQPQHF. Filled out from reference TRBV7-2 and TRBJ1-5, the complete variable domain reads GAGVSQSPSNKVTEKGKDVELRCDPISGHTALYWYRQSLGQGLEFLIYFQGNSAPDKSGLPSDRFSAERTGGSVSTLTIQRTQQEDSAVYLCASSFSSQPQHFGDGTRLSIL.

The chain recombines TRBV11-1 with TRBJ2-7, with 8 bases identical to TRBD1. The CDR3 consists of 15 residues. V was clipped by 5 bases and J by 2 bases; unmatched bases: 8. Germline V gene lookup returns CDR1 SGHAT and CDR2 FQDESV (reference sequence). This CDR3 is CASSRTGMGPYEQYF. The CDR3 DNA reads TGTGCCAGCAGCCGGACAGGGATGGGGCCCTACGAGCAGTACTTC.

The rearrangement uses TRBV7-6 and TRBJ1-6; 7 bases align to TRBD1. The CDR3 runs to 15 residues. Germline V gene sequence: CDR1 SGHVS, CDR2 FNYEAQ. The V gene end was trimmed by 2 bases and the J gene end by 5 bases; junction bases not matched to a gene: 3. DNA for the CDR3: TGTGCCAGCAGCTTATCCCAGGGGGATAATTCACCCCTCCACTTT. Amino acid sequence: CASSLSQGDNSPLHF.

The V and J genes are TRBV19 and TRBJ2-7; D may be TRBD1 (5 bases). Germline V gene sequence: CDR1 LNHDA, CDR2 SQIVND (reference sequence). The CDR3 consists of 14 residues. The germline V and J ends were trimmed by 0 bases and 2 bases, with 8 bases remaining between them. CDR3: CASSIDRQTYEQYF. CDR3 nucleotide sequence: TGTGCCAGTAGTATAGATCGACAGACCTACGAGCAGTACTTC.

The CDR3 DNA follows: TGTGCCAGCAGCAAGGACGGGAGCTCCTACGAGCAGTACTTC. This sequence encodes CASSKDGSSYEQYF. This chain connects TRBV9 to TRBJ2-7; D perhaps matches TRBD2 (6 bases). V was shortened by 4 bases and J by 0 bases, with 11 bases between the two germline ends. From germline, CDR1 is SGDLS and CDR2 YYNGEE. The CDR3 consists of 14 residues.

The rearrangement joins TRBV13 to TRBJ2-1; 10 bases map to TRBD1. J gave up 9 bases and V 1 base, and 12 bases lay outside the gene matches. Germline CDR1 PRHDT, CDR2 FYEKMQ (reference sequence). This CDR3 spans 17 amino acids. The CDR3: CASSLVVVGTGVGEQFF. The CDR3 DNA reads as TGTGCCAGCAGCTTAGTGGTGGTGGGGACAGGGGTTGGTGAGCAGTTCTTC.

The chain combines TRBV5-3 with TRBJ2-4; 9 bases fit TRBD2. TRBV5-3 is known as an ORF, though its function is uncertain. This CDR3 has 18 residues. V lost 4 bases and J lost 1; bases outside the gene matches: 12. CDR3 amino acids: CARSVEEAGGSAKNIQYF. As DNA, the CDR3 is TGTGCCAGAAGCGTAGAAGAGGCGGGGGGGTCCGCCAAAAACATTCAGTACTTC.

The chain employs TRBV11-2 and TRBJ2-7; a possible D gene is TRBD1 (6 bases). CDR1 SGHAT and CDR2 FQNNGV come from the germline V gene. With 5 bases removed from V and 3 bases from J, the gap between germline ends came to 11 bases. There are 13 residues in the CDR3. The CDR3 reads CASSIGQLYEQYF. In nucleotides, the CDR3 is TGTGCCAGCAGCATCGGACAGCTCTACGAGCAGTACTTC.

The chain has TRBV7-3 and TRBJ2-1, with a tentative D call TRBD2 (6 bases). This CDR3 region has 14 residues. The V gene's germline CDR1 is SGHTA and CDR2 FQGTGA. The V and J ends lost 5 bases and 5 bases respectively, with 13 bases between them. The CDR3 nucleotides are TGTGCCAGCAGCCCCGGGACTTCCAACAATGAGCAGTTCTTC. Translation: CASSPGTSNNEQFF. The whole variable domain, remainder taken from reference TRBV7-3 and TRBJ2-1, is GAGVSQTPSNKVTEKGKYVELRCDPISGHTALYWYRQSLGQGPEFLIYFQGTGAADDSGLPNDRFFAVRPEGSVSTLKIQRTERGDSAVYLCASSPGTSNNEQFFGPGTRLTVL.